This TCR beta chain was identified during a study of blood T cell repertoires in COVID-19. Original processing notes: The assay estimated nucleated cells by amplifying reference gene primers. Some clones are missing from TCRdb's copy, which holds only in-frame ones; the method was immunoSEQ multiplex PCR. V and J calls plus clone size are reproduced from that table; the DNA served to infer D and trimming. The sample has tens of thousands of clones, more than 75% seen once; the top ten hold 6% to 9.5%. The V segment lost 4 bases and the J segment 1 base; nucleotides outside the gene matches: 3. This CDR3 contains 15 residues. Germline CDR1 is MNHNY and CDR2 is SVGAGI (reference sequence).

Sequencing was carried out using peripheral blood. The source of this sequence is a human donor with acute or convalescent COVID-19. The donor label of this sample is uncertain. The chain joins TRBV6-6 to TRBJ2-1, with 8 bases identical to TRBD2. In DNA form, the CDR3 reads TGTGCCAGCAGTTTAGCGGGGCTTTCCTACAATGAGCAGTTCTTC. This gives the protein CASSLAGLSYNEQFF.